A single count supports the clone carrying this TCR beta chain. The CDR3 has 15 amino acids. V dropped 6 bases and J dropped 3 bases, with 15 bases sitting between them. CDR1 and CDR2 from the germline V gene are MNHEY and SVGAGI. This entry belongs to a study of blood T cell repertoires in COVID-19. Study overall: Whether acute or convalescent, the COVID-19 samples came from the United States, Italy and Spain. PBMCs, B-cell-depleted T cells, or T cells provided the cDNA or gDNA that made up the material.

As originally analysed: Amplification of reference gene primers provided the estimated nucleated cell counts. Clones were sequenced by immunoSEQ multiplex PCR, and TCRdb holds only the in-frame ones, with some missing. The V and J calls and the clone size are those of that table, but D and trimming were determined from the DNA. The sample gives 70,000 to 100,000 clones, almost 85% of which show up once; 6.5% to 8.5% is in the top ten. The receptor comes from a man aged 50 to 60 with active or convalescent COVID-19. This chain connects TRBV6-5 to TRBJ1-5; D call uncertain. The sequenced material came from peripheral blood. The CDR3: CASRSEIQLNQPQHF. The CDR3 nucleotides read TGTGCCAGCAGGTCTGAAATACAGCTCAATCAGCCCCAGCATTTT.